The entry below describes one T cell receptor beta chain. This clone turned up a few times. No cognate antigen has been identified for it. Qualities for individual bases were not recorded, and no much larger clone is one base off. This entry comes from a study of beta chain features in type 1 diabetes (dated by TCRdb to 2017 to 2018). Context from the whole study: Mean age, gender distribution, total cell number and subset yield were not different between patients and healthy donors. A total of roughly 100 million sorted cells were examined across all samples, and a strong correlation was observed between cell number per subset and RNA yield. In the study, recently diagnosed type 1 diabetes patients and matched healthy donors were compared on the TCRB repertoires of their sorted circulating CD4+ T cell subsets. Whereas all 28 donors provided naive and central memory subsets, regulatory and stem cell-like memory subsets were isolated from just 8 patients and roughly 8 healthy donors.

The entire amount of isolated RNA was reverse transcribed using the High Capacity cDNA Reverse Transcription Kit, so the sequenced TCRB transcripts were expressed ones. Deep immunoSEQ sequencing was performed on naive, central memory and regulatory T cell samples, with an average of roughly 3.6 million total reads per sample. After sorted cells were lysed in RLT buffer, RNA was extracted with DNase-treated RNeasy Micro or Mini kits, with the choice depending on cell number. To prevent cross-contamination, each cell subset was processed individually, whereas patient and healthy donor samples were processed jointly. TCRB sequences were amplified from cDNA with the immunoSEQ multiplex PCR, producing 87-bp fragments spanning the CDR3 region. Sequencing of the amplicons was performed on the Illumina HiSeq platform. In the source study's methods: PCR bias was corrected computationally using synthetic template baselines, and reads within Hamming distance 2 were collapsed, with unmergeable singletons discarded. Reads were aligned against IMGT to assign V, D and J genes, CDR3 length and insertions or deletions at six rearrangement sites. Within each subset, clonotype counts were normalized to the number of sorted cells before true diversity and Gini coefficients were calculated with the tcR R package. Repertoire sharing was quantified using the overlap coefficient calculated on TCRB nucleotide sequences. As stored in TCRdb, this immuneACCESS dataset retains in-frame rearrangements with V and J assigned. A fraction of the clones does not appear; measured against another copy, unresolved V genes explain less than half of the discrepancy, and the remainder lacks a known reason. V and J calls and clone size are copied from that table; D and trimming were computed from the DNA. The sample records approximately 160,000 clones, 10% to 13% of which are singletons. The ten largest make up more than 0.4% of the sample.

General conclusions and limits of the study: Patients with type 1 diabetes made fewer insertions and deleted more nucleotides at VDJ recombination sites, implying thymic rearrangement abnormalities. Only small numbers of individuals were included in the HLA sub-analyses, which left unresolved whether HLA type had any influence on TCRB rearrangement. Naive, central memory and regulatory TCRB repertoires appeared to be more alike among patients than among healthy donors. Shorter templates might be favored by PCR, yet because patient and control samples were amplified and corrected together, any such skew would affect both groups equally. A moderate but significant shortening of TCRB CDR3 length was observed in type 1 diabetes patients in all four CD4+ subsets. Sequencing cDNA rather than genomic DNA could over-represent highly expressing activated cells, although activation and CD3 levels did not differ between groups.

Each donor gave one peripheral blood draw, averaging roughly 120 mL, which was collected into heparinised tubes. Using a panel that included CD45RO, CCR7, CD25, CD127, CD95 and CD27, naive, central memory, regulatory and stem cell-like memory CD4+ T cells were sorted on a BD FACSAria II. All sorted populations exceeded 95% purity. Right away, PBMCs were isolated by Lymphoprep density gradient centrifugation and were stained directly, with no culture step. So that batch effects would be minimized, each experiment stained and sorted samples in pairs, pairing one healthy donor with one patient. Specimen: central memory CD4+ T cells from blood. The sequence was collected from a man aged 25-40 years with type 1 diabetes.

Here the CDR3 is given as CASSVELAGVGGELFF. The DNA is as follows: TGTGCCAGCAGCGTAGAACTAGCGGGAGTTGGCGGGGAGCTGTTTTTT. The chain is made from TRBV9 and TRBJ2-2, with 11 bases aligning to TRBD2. In the germline V gene, CDR1 corresponds to SGDLS and CDR2 to YYNGEE. Reading from cysteine to phenylalanine, the CDR3 counts 16 amino acids. The only DNA kept is the CDR3, 48 bases in frame from the first base. The junction shows trimming of 0 bases on V and 7 bases on J, and the gene matches do not reach 5 bases of it.